A single T cell receptor beta chain is shown here with its context. Recruitment covered 25 or so US areas and drew participants whose ages spanned about 18 to 90 years. The assay was immunoSEQ multiplex PCR, and TCRdb's table has in-frame clones only and misses some. The data show 350,000 to 400,000 clones, more than 70% seen once. The CDR3 sequence is 12 residues long. In germline, CDR1 is MDHEN, CDR2 SYDVKM. V shed 5 bases, J shed 5 bases, and the junction held 1 base outside the gene matches. This record comes from a study of blood T cell repertoires in COVID-19. J is TRBJ2-3 and V is TRBV28; 7 nucleotides agree with TRBD2. Specimen: PBMCs or T cells enriched from blood (not recorded which). The receptor was derived from a man aged 35-49 years in a cohort exposed to, infected with or recovered from COVID-19 (not recorded which). The CDR3 is CASSGGVDTQYF. The CDR3 DNA reads as TGTGCCAGCAGTGGGGGGGTAGATACGCAGTATTTT.